This T cell receptor beta chain is drawn from a study of CD8 T cells in ankylosing spondylitis. This clonotype was found a few times. Antigen: not known. This CDR3 has 12 residues. Germline CDR1 reads KGHDR; CDR2 reads SFDVKD. The V gene lost 9 bases and the J gene lost 0 bases, with 8 bases spanning the gap. Whole-study results and caveats: Some motif variants were previously reported in reactive arthritis synovial fluid and blood. Apparently characteristic of ankylosing spondylitis blood was a TCR beta motif (roughly eight highly homologous variants).

Molecular-barcoded quantitative 5'-RACE produced these TCR beta libraries. TCRdb reprocessed the 5' RACE reads with MiXCR, giving one entry per CDR3 protein. The sample holds about 240,000 distinct CDR3 sequences, 20% to 30% seen once. The V call is TRBV24-1, the J call TRBJ2-7; TRBD1 might be the D (5 bases). Sequenced sample: blood, either unsorted or a sorted T cell fraction (not recorded which). The source is a male donor with ankylosing spondylitis or in good health (not recorded which). CDR3 bases: TGTGCCACCTCGGACAACTCCTACGAGCAGTACTTC. Encoded protein: CATSDNSYEQYF.